This T cell receptor (beta chain) was obtained from a study of blood T cell repertoires in COVID-19. As for the study in general: COVID-19 samples, acute and convalescent, were from the United States, Italy and Spain. In each case, the material was cDNA or gDNA derived from T cells, B-cell-depleted T cells, or PBMCs.

The authors' processing: It was from reference gene primer amplification that nucleated cell counts were estimated. Produced via immunoSEQ multiplex PCR; TCRdb's table is partial and in-frame only. V and J calls and clone size are as listed in that table; D and trimming were resolved from the DNA. The data show 150,000 to 200,000 clones, with less than 90% seen just once and roughly 1.2% held by the top ten. The participants were between roughly 18 and 89 years old and came from about two dozen US areas. Germline CDR1 reads MNHNY; CDR2 reads SVGAGI (reference sequence). With 5 bases removed from V and 0 bases from J, the gap between germline ends came to 7 bases. This CDR3 has 13 residues.

V and J are TRBV6-6 and TRBJ1-1; a weak D match, TRBD1 (5 bases). The sequencing input was PBMCs or T cells enriched from blood (not recorded which). The source of this sequence is a human donor with acute COVID-19. The donor label of this sample is uncertain. DNA of the CDR3: TGTGCCAGCAGTCCCAGGGTGAACACTGAAGCTTTCTTT. As protein: CASSPRVNTEAFF.